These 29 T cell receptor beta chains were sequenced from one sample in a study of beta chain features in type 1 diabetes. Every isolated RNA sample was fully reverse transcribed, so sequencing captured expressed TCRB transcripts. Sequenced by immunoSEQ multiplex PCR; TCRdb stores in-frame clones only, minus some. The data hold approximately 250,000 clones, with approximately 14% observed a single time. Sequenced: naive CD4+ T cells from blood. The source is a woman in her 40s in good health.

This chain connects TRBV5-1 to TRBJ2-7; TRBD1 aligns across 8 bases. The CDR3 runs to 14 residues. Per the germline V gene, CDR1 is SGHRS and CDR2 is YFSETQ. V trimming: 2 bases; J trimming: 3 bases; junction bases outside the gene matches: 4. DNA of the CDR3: TGCGCCAGCAGCTTCGGGACAGGTTTCTACGAGCAGTACTTC. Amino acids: CASSFGTGFYEQYF.

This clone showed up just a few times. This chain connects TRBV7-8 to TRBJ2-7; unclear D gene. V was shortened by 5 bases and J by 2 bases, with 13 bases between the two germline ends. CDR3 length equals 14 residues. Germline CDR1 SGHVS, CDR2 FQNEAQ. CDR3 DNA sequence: TGTGCCAGCAGCCTCGGTTCTGTAACCTACGAGCAGTACTTC. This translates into CASSLGSVTYEQYF. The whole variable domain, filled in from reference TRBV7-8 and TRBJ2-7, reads GAGVSQSPRYKVAKRGQDVALRCDPISGHVSLFWYQQALGQGPEFLTYFQNEAQLDKSGLPSDRFFAERPEGSVSTLKIQRTQQEDSAVYLCASSLGSVTYEQYFGPGTRLTVT.

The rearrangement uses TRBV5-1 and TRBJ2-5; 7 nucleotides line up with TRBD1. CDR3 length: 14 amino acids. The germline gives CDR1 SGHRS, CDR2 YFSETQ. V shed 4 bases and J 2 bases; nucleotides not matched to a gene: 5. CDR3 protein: CASSPGQLQETQYF. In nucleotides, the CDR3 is TGCGCCAGCAGCCCGGGACAGTTACAAGAGACCCAGTACTTC. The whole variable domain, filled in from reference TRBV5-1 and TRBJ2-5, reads KAGVTQTPRYLIKTRGQQVTLSCSPISGHRSVSWYQQTPGQGLQFLFEYFSETQRNKGNFPGRFSGRQFSNSRSEMNVSTLELGDSALYLCASSPGQLQETQYFGPGTRLLVL.

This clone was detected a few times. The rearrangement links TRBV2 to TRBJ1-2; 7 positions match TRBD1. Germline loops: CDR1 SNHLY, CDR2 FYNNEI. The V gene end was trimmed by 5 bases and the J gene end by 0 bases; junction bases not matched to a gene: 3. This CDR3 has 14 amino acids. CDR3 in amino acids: CASSPRGSNYGYTF. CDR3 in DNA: TGTGCCAGCAGTCCCAGGGGGTCTAACTATGGCTACACCTTC.

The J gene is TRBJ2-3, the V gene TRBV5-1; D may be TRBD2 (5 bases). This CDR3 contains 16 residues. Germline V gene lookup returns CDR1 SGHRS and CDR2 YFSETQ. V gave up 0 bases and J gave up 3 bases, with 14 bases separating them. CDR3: CASSLGTGIFTDTQYF. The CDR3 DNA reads TGCGCCAGCAGCTTGGGGACCGGGATTTTTACAGATACGCAGTATTTT.

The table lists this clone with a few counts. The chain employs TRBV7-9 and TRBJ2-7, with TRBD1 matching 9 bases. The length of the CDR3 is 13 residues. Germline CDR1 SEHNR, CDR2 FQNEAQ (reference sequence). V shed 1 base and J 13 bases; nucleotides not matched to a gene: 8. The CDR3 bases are TGTGCCAGCAGCTTAGAATCGGGGACAGGGCCTTACTTC. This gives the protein CASSLESGTGPYF.

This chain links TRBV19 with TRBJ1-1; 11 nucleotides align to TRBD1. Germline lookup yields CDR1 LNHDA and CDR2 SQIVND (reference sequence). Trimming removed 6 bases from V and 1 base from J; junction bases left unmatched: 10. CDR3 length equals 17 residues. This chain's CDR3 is CASSKDRGLERNTEAFF. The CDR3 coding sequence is TGTGCCAGTAGCAAGGACAGGGGGCTTGAGCGGAACACTGAAGCTTTCTTT.

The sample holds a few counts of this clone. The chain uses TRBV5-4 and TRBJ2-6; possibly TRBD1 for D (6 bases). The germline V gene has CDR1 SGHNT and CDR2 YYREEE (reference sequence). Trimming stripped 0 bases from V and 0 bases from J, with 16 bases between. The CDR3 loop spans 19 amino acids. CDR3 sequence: CASSLGSRGLSSGANVLTF. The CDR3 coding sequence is TGTGCCAGCAGCTTGGGGAGCAGGGGCCTAAGCTCTGGGGCCAACGTCCTGACTTTC. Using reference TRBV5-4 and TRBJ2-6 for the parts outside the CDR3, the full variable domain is ETGVTQSPTHLIKTRGQQVTLRCSSQSGHNTVSWYQQALGQGPQFIFQYYREEENGRGNFPPRFSGLQFPNYSSELNVNALELDDSALYLCASSLGSRGLSSGANVLTFGAGSRLTVL.

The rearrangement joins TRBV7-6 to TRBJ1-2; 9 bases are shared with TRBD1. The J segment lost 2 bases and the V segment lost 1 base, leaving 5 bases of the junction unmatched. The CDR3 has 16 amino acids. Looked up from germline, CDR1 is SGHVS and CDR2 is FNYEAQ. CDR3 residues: CASSLVATGGNYGYTF. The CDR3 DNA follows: TGTGCCAGCAGCTTAGTGGCGACAGGGGGGAACTATGGCTACACCTTC.

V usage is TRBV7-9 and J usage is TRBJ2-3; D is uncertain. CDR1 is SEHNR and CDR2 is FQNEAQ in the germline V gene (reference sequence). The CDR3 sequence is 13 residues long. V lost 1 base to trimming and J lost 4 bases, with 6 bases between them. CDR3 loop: CASSLDGSDTQYF. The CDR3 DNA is TGTGCCAGCAGCTTAGACGGGTCAGATACGCAGTATTTT.

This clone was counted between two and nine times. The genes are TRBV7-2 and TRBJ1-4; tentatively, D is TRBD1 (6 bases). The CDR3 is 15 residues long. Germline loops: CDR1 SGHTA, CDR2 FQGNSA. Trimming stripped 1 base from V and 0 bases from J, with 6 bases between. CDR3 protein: CASSLEGATNEKLFF. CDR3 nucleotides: TGTGCCAGCAGCTTAGAGGGGGCAACTAATGAAAAACTGTTTTTT.

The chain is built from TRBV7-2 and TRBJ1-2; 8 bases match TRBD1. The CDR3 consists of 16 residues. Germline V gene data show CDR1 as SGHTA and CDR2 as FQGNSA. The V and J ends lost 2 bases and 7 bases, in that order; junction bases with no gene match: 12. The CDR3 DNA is TGTGCCAGCAGCTTACCCCGCGGACAGGGAAGCGGTGGCTACACCTTC. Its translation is CASSLPRGQGSGGYTF.

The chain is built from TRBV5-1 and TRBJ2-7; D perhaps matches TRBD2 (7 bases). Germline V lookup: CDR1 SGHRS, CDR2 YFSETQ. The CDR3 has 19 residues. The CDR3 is CEQQLGQGGGAPSVYEQYF. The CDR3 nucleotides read TGCGAACAGCAGCTTGGCCAAGGTGGGGGGGCCCCGTCGGTCTACGAGCAGTACTTC.

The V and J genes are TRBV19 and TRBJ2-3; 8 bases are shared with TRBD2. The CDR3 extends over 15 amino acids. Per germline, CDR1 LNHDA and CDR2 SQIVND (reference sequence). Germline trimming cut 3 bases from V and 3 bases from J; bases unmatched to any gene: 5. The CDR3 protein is CASSIRGGQTDTQYF. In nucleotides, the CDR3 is TGTGCCAGTAGTATCCGGGGGGGTCAAACAGATACGCAGTATTTT.

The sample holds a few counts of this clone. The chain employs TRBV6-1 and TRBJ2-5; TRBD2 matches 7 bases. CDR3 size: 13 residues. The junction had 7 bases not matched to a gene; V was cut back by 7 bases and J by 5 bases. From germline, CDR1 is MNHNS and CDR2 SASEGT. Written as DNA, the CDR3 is TGTGCCAGCACAATAGGACTAGAGGAGACCCAGTACTTC. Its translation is CASTIGLEETQYF.

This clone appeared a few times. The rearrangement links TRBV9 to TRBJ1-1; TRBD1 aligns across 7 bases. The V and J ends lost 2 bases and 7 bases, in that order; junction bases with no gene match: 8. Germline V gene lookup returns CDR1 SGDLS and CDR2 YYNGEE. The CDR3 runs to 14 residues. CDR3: CASSVEDRLGEAFF. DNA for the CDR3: TGTGCCAGCAGCGTGGAGGACAGGTTAGGTGAAGCTTTCTTT.

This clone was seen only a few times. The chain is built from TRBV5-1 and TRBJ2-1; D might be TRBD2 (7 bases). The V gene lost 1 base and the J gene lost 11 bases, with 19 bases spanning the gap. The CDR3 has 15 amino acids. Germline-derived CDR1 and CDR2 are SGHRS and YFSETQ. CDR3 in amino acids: CASSLLEAGARKQFF. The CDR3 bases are TGCGCCAGCAGCTTGCTAGAGGCGGGGGCCAGAAAGCAGTTCTTC.

In nucleotides, the CDR3 is TGTGCCAGCAGTAGGACATCCTCTGGAAACACCATATATTTT. Protein: CASSRTSSGNTIYF. V usage is TRBV27 and J usage is TRBJ1-3; maybe TRBD1 (5 bases). Germline assignment: CDR1 MNHEY and CDR2 SMNVEV (reference sequence). V lost 5 bases to trimming and J lost 0 bases, with 8 bases between them. This CDR3 has 14 residues.

CDR3: CASSVLTGSNTEAFF. The DNA of the CDR3 is TGTGCCAGCAGCGTCTTGACAGGATCGAACACTGAAGCTTTCTTT. V and J are TRBV9 and TRBJ1-1; tentative D call: TRBD1 (6 bases). Trimming pared 2 bases from V and 1 base from J, leaving 12 bases between. In germline, CDR1 is SGDLS, CDR2 YYNGEE. This CDR3 spans 15 amino acids.

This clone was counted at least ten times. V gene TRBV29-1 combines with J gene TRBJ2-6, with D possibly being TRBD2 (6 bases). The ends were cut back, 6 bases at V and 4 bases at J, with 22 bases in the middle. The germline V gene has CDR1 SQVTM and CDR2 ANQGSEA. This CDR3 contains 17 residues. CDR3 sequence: CSVRGGGGAPGANVLTF. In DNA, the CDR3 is TGCAGCGTCCGGGGAGGAGGCGGTGCTCCGGGGGCCAACGTCCTGACTTTC.

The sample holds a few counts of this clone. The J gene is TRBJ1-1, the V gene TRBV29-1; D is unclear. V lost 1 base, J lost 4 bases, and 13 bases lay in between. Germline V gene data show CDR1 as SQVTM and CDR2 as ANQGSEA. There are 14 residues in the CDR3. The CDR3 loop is CSVEVRGIGTEAFF. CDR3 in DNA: TGCAGCGTTGAAGTGCGGGGTATTGGCACTGAAGCTTTCTTT. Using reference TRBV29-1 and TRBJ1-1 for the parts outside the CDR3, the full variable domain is SAVISQKPSRDICQRGTSLTIQCQVDSQVTMMFWYRQQPGQSLTLIATANQGSEATYESGFVIDKFPISRPNLTFSTLTVSNMSPEDSSIYLCSVEVRGIGTEAFFGQGTRLTVV.

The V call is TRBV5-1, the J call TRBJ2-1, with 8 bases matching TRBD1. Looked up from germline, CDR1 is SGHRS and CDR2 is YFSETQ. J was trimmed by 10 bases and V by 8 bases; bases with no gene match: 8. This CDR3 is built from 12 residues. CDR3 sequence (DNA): TGCGCCAGGGGGGACAGGCGAGGGGAGCAGTTCTTC. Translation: CARGDRRGEQFF. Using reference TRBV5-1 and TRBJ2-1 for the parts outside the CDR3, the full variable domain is KAGVTQTPRYLIKTRGQQVTLSCSPISGHRSVSWYQQTPGQGLQFLFEYFSETQRNKGNFPGRFSGRQFSNSRSEMNVSTLELGDSALYLCARGDRRGEQFFGPGTRLTVL.

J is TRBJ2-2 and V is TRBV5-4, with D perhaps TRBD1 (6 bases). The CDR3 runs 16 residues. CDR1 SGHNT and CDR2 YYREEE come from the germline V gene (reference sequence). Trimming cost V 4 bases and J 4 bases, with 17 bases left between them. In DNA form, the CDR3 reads TGTGCCAGCAGCCCCGAGCCGGGGACAAGCACCGGGGAGCTGTTTTTT. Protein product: CASSPEPGTSTGELFF. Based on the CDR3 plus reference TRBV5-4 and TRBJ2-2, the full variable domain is ETGVTQSPTHLIKTRGQQVTLRCSSQSGHNTVSWYQQALGQGPQFIFQYYREEENGRGNFPPRFSGLQFPNYSSELNVNALELDDSALYLCASSPEPGTSTGELFFGEGSRLTVL.

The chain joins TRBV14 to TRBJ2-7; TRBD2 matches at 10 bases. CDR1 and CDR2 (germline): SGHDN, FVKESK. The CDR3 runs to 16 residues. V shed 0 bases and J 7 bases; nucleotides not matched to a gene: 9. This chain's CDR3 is CASSQDSAGGRGEQYF. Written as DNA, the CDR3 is TGTGCCAGCAGCCAAGATTCAGCGGGGGGGCGGGGAGAGCAGTACTTC.

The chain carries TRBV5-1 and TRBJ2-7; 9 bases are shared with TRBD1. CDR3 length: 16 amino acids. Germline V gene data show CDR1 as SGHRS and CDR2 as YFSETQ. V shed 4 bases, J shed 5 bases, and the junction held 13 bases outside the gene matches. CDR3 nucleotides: TGCGCCAGCAGCGGCGCCGCCGGGACAGGGTTGAACGAGCAGTACTTC. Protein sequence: CASSGAAGTGLNEQYF.

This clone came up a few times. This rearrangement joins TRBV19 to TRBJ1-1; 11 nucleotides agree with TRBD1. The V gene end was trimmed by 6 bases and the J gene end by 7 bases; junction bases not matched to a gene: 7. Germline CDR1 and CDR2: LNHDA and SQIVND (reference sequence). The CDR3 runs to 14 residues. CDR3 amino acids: CASRLDRGQVEAFF. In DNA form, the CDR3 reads TGTGCCAGTAGGCTGGACAGGGGGCAGGTTGAAGCTTTCTTT.

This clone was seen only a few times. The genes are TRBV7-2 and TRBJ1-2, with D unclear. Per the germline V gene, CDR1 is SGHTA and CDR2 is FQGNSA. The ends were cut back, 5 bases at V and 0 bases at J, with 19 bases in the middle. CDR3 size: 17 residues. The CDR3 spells CASSLTAAGNPNYGYTF. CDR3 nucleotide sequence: TGTGCCAGCAGCCTCACAGCGGCTGGTAACCCTAACTATGGCTACACCTTC. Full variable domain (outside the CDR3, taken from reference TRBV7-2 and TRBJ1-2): GAGVSQSPSNKVTEKGKDVELRCDPISGHTALYWYRQSLGQGLEFLIYFQGNSAPDKSGLPSDRFSAERTGGSVSTLTIQRTQQEDSAVYLCASSLTAAGNPNYGYTFGSGTRLTVV.

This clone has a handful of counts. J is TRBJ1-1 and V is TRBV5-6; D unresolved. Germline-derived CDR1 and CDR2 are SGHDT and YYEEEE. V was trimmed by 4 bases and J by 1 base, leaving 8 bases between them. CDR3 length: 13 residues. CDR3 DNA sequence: TGTGCCAGCAGCCCGGCGGGGAACACTGAAGCTTTCTTT. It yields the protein CASSPAGNTEAFF. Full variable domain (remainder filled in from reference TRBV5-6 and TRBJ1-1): DAGVTQSPTHLIKTRGQQVTLRCSPKSGHDTVSWYQQALGQGPQFIFQYYEEEERQRGNFPDRFSGHQFPNYSSELNVNALLLGDSALYLCASSPAGNTEAFFGQGTRLTVV.

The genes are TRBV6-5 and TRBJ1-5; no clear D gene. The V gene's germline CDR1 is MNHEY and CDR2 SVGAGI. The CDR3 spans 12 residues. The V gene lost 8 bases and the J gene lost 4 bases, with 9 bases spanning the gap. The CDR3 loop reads CASRDGNQPQHF. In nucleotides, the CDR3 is TGTGCCAGCCGGGATGGGAATCAGCCCCAGCATTTT.